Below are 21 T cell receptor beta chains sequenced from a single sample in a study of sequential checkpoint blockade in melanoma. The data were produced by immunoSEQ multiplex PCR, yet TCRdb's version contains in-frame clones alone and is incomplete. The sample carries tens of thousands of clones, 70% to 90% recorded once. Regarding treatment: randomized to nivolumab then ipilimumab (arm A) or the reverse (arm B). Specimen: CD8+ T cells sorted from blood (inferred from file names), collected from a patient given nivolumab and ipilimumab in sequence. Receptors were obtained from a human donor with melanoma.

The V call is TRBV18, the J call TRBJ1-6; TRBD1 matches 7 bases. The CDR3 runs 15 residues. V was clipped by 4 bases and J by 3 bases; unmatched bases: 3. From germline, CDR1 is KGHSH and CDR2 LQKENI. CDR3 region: CASSLQGLYNSPLHF. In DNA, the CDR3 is TGTGCCAGCTCACTACAGGGGCTCTATAATTCACCCCTCCACTTT.

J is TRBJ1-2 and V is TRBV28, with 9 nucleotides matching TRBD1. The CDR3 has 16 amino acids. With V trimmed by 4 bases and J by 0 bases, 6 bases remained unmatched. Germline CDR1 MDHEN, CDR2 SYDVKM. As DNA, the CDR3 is TGTGCCAGCAGTTCCGGACAGGGGTCAGCTAACTATGGCTACACCTTC. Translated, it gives CASSSGQGSANYGYTF.

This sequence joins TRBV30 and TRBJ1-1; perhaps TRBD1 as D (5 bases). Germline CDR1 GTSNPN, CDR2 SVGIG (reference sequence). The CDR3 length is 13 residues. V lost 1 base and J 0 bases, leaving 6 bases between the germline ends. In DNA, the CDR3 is TGTGCCTGGAGTGCAGGGTTGAACACTGAAGCTTTCTTT. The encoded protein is CAWSAGLNTEAFF. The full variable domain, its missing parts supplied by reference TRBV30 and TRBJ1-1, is SQTIHQWPATLVQPVGSPLSLECTVEGTSNPNLYWYRQAAGRGLQLLFYSVGIGQISSEVPQNLSASRPQDRQFILSSKKLLLSDSGFYLCAWSAGLNTEAFFGQGTRLTVV.

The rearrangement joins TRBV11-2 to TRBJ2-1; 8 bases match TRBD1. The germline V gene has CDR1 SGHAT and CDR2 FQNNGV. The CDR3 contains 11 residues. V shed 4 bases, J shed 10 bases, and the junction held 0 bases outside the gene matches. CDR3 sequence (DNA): TGTGCCAGCAGCTGGGACAGGGAGCAGTTCTTC. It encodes CASSWDREQFF.

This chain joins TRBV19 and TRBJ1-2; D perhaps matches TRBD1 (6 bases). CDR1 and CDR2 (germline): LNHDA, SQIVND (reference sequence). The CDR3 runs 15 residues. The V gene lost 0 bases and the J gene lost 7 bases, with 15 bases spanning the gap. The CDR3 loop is CASSIDVTGYFGYTF. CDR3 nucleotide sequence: TGTGCCAGTAGTATAGATGTTACAGGGTATTTTGGCTACACCTTC.

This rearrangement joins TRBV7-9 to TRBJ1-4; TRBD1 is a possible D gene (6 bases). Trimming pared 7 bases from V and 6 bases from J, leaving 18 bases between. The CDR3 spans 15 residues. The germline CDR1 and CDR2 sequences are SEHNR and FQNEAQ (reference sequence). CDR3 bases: TGTGCCAGCACCATAGGGGGGGGCGCGTATGAAAAACTGTTTTTT. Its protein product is CASTIGGGAYEKLFF.

The CDR3 nucleotides are TGTGCCATCCCCAAGATTCCTGGGCAGTACGTC. This encodes CAIPKIPGQYV. The J gene is TRBJ2-7, the V gene TRBV19; D is unclear. CDR1 and CDR2 from the germline V gene are LNHDA and SQIVND (reference sequence). The CDR3 spans 11 residues. The V end was cut by 10 bases, the J end by 9 bases, with 16 bases between.

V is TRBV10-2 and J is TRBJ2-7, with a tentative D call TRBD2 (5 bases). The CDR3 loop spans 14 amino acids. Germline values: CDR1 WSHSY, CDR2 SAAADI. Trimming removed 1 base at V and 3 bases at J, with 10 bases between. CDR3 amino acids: CASSEFGVLYEQYV. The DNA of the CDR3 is TGCGCCAGCAGTGAGTTCGGGGTGCTCTACGAGCAGTACGTC.

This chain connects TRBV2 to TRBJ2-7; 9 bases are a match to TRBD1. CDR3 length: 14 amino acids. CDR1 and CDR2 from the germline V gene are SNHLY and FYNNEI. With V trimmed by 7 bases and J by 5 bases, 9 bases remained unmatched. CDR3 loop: CASTEGTGHHEQYF. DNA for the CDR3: TGTGCCAGCACCGAGGGGACAGGGCACCACGAGCAGTACTTC.

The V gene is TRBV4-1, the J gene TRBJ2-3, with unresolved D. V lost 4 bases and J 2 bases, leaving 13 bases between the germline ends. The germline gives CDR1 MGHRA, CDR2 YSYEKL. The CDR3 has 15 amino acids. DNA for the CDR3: TGCGCCAGCAGCCCCACGGTCGCCGACACAGATACGCAGTATTTT. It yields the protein CASSPTVADTDTQYF.

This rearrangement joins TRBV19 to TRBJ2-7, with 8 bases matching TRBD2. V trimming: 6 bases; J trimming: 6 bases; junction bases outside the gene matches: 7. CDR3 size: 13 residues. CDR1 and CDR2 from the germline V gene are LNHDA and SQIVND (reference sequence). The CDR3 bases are TGTGCCAGTAGACGGGGGGGAAACACCGAGCAGTACTTC. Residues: CASRRGGNTEQYF.

The CDR3 protein is CASSYGVVISLNTDTQYF. Written as DNA, the CDR3 is TGTGCCAGCAGCTATGGAGTCGTAATTAGCCTTAACACAGATACGCAGTATTTT. The chain employs TRBV5-6 and TRBJ2-3; D gene ambiguous. Germline V lookup: CDR1 SGHDT, CDR2 YYEEEE. Trimming took off 3 bases at V and 2 bases at J, with 22 bases between the two ends. The CDR3 contains 18 residues. Combining the CDR3 with reference TRBV5-6 and TRBJ2-3 gives the whole variable domain DAGVTQSPTHLIKTRGQQVTLRCSPKSGHDTVSWYQQALGQGPQFIFQYYEEEERQRGNFPDRFSGHQFPNYSSELNVNALLLGDSALYLCASSYGVVISLNTDTQYFGPGTRLTVL.

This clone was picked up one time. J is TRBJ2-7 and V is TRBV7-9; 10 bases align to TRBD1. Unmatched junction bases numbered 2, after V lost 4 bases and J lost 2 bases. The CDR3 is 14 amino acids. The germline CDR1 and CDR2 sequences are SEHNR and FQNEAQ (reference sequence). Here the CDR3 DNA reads TGTGCCAGCAGCTGGACAGGGGGAACCTACGAGCAGTACTTC. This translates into CASSWTGGTYEQYF.

The CDR3 nucleotides are TGTGCCAGCAGCCGGCCGGGACAGGGAAGGGACAATGAGCAGTTCTTC. Translated, it gives CASSRPGQGRDNEQFF. The genes are TRBV9 and TRBJ2-1, with 9 bases aligning to TRBD1. From germline, CDR1 is SGDLS and CDR2 YYNGEE. Trimming cost V 4 bases and J 5 bases; bases outside gene matches: 10. The CDR3 contains 16 residues.

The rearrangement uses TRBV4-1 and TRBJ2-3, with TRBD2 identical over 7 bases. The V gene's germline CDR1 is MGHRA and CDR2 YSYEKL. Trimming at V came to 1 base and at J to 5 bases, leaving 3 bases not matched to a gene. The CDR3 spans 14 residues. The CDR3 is CASSQVASGDTQYF. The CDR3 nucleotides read TGCGCCAGCAGCCAAGTGGCTAGCGGAGATACGCAGTATTTT.

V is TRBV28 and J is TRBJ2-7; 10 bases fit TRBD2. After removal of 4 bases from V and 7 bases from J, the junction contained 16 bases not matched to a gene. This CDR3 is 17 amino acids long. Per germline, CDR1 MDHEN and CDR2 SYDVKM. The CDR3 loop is CASSYTRVLAGLLEQYF. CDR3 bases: TGTGCCAGCAGTTATACCCGAGTACTAGCGGGGCTATTAGAGCAGTACTTC.

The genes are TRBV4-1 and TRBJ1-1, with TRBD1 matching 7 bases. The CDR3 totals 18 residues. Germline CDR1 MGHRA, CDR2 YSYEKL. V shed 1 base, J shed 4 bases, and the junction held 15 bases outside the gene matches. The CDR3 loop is CASSQATERSGGPTEAFF. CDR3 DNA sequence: TGCGCCAGCAGCCAAGCAACGGAGAGATCAGGGGGACCCACTGAAGCTTTCTTT.

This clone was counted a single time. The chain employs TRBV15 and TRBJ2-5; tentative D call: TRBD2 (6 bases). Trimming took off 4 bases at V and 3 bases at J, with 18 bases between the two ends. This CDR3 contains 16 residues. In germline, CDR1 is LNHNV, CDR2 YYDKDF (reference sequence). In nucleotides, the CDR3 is TGTGCCACCAGCACCTATCGTCTGGGGGGAGAAGAGACCCAGTACTTC. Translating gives CATSTYRLGGEETQYF.

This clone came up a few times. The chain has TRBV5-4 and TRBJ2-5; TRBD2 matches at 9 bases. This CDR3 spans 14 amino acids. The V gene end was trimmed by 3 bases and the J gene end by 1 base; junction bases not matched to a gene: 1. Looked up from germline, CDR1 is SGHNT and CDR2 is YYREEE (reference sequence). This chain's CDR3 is CASSSAGGQETQYF. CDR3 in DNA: TGTGCCAGCAGCTCAGCGGGGGGCCAAGAGACCCAGTACTTC.

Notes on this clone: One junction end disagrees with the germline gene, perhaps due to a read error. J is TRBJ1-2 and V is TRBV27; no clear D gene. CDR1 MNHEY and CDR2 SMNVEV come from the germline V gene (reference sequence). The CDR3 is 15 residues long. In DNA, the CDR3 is TGTGCCAGCAGTTTATGGGCCGGGGAAATCTATAGCTACACCTTC. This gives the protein CASSLWAGEIYSYTF.

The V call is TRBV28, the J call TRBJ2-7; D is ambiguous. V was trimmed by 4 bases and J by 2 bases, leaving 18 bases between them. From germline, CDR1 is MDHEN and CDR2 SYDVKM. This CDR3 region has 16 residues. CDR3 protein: CASSSPRLQLTYEQYF. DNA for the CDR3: TGTGCCAGCAGTTCACCGCGGTTACAACTAACCTACGAGCAGTACTTC. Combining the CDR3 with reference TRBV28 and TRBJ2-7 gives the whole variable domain DVKVTQSSRYLVKRTGEKVFLECVQDMDHENMFWYRQDPGLGLRLIYFSYDVKMKEKGDIPEGYSVSREKKERFSLILESASTNQTSMYLCASSSPRLQLTYEQYFGPGTRLTVT.